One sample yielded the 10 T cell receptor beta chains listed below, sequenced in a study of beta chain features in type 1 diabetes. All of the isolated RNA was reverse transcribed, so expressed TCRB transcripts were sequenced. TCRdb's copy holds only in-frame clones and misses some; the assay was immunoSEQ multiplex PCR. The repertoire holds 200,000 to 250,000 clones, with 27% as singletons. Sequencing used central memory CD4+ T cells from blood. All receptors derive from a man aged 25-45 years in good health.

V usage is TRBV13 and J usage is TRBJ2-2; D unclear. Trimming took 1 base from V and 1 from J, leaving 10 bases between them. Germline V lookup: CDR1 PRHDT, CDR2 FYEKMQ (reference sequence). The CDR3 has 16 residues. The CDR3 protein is CASSLEGYQNTGELFF. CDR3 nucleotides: TGTGCCAGCAGCTTAGAGGGCTACCAGAACACCGGGGAGCTGTTTTTT.

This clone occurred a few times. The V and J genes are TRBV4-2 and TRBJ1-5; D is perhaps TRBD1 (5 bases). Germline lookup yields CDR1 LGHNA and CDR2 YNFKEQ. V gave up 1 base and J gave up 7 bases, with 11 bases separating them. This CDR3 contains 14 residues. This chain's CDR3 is CASSQGEGRQPQHF. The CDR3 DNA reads TGTGCCAGCAGCCAAGGAGAGGGGAGGCAGCCCCAGCATTTT.

The CDR3 loop reads CAIRDLTYEQYF. The CDR3 DNA reads TGTGCCATCAGGGACCTAACCTACGAGCAGTACTTC. This chain connects TRBV10-3 to TRBJ2-7; D gene uncertain. Trimming stripped 6 bases from V and 2 bases from J, with 8 bases between. The CDR3 covers 12 residues. Germline values: CDR1 ENHRY, CDR2 SYGVKD.

The CDR3 region has the DNA TGTGCCAGCAGCTTAGCAGGAGTCACAGATACGCAGTATTTT. It is translated as CASSLAGVTDTQYF. The rearrangement joins TRBV9 to TRBJ2-3; D not certain. This CDR3 has 14 amino acids. The germline gives CDR1 SGDLS, CDR2 YYNGEE. Trimming removed 4 bases at V and 2 bases at J, with 11 bases between.

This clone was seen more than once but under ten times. DNA for the CDR3: TGTGCCAGCAGCTTGGGACAGGGGGCTGTCACCGGGGAGCTGTTTTTT. This gives the protein CASSLGQGAVTGELFF. V and J are TRBV5-4 and TRBJ2-2; 10 bases align to TRBD1. Per the germline V gene, CDR1 is SGHNT and CDR2 is YYREEE (reference sequence). This CDR3 comprises 16 residues. V dropped 0 bases and J dropped 4; count of bases not matched to a gene: 3.

The CDR3 nucleotides read TGTGCCAGCTCACGCGGGAGGCCAACTAATGAAAAACTGTTTTTT. Protein: CASSRGRPTNEKLFF. The V call is TRBV18, the J call TRBJ1-4; D is uncertain. The CDR3 is 15 residues long. The germline V gene encodes CDR1 KGHSH and CDR2 LQKENI. Between the trimmed V and J ends, which lost 4 bases and 0 bases, there was a span of 9 bases.

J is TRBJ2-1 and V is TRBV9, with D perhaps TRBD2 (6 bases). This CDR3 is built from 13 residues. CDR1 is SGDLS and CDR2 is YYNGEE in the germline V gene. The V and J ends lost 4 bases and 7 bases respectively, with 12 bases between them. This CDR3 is CASSIGGGNEQFF. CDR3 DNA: TGTGCCAGCAGCATCGGGGGTGGAAATGAGCAGTTCTTC.

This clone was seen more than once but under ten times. This chain's CDR3 is CASSEWDSLMNTEAFF. Here the CDR3 DNA reads TGTGCCAGCAGTGAATGGGACAGCCTAATGAACACTGAAGCTTTCTTT. The chain combines TRBV25-1 with TRBJ1-1, with 7 bases identical to TRBD1. CDR3 length: 16 residues. Germline V CDR1 and CDR2: MGHDK, SYGVNS. Trimming at V came to 1 base and at J to 0 bases, leaving 5 bases not matched to a gene. Filled out from reference TRBV25-1 and TRBJ1-1, the complete variable domain reads EADIYQTPRYLVIGTGKKITLECSQTMGHDKMYWYQQDPGMELHLIHYSYGVNSTEKGDLSSESTVSRIRTEHFPLTLESARPSHTSQYLCASSEWDSLMNTEAFFGQGTRLTVV.

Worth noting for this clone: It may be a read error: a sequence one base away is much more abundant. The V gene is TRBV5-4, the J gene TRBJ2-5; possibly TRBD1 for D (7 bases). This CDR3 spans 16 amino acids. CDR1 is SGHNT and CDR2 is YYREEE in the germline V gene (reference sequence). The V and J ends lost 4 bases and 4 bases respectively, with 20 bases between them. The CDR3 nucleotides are TGTGCCAGCAGCCAAGAACATCAGGGGGGAGGAGAGACCCAGTACTTC. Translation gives CASSQEHQGGGETQYF.

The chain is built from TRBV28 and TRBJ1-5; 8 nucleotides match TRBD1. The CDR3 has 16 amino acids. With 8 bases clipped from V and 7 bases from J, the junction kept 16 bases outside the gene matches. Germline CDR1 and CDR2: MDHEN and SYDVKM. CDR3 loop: CASDSSGTGRYQPQHF. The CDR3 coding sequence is TGTGCCAGCGATAGTTCCGGGACAGGTAGATACCAGCCCCAGCATTTT.